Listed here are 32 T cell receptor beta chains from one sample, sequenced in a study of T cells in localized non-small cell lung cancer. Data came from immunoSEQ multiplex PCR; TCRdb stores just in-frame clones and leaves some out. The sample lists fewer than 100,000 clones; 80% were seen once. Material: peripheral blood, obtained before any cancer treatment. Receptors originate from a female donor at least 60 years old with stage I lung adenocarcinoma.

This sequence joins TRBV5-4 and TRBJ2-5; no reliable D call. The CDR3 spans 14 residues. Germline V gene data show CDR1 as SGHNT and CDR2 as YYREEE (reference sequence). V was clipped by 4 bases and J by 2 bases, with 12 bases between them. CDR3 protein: CASSLGTIQETQYF. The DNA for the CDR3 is TGTGCCAGCAGCCTTGGTACCATACAAGAGACCCAGTACTTC.

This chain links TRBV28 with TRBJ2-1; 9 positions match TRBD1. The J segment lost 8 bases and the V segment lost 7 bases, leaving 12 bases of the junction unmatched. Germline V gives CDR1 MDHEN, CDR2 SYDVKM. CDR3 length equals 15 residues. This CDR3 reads CASTLTGTGTDEQFF. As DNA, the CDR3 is TGTGCCAGCACCCTAACTGGGACAGGGACGGATGAGCAGTTCTTC.

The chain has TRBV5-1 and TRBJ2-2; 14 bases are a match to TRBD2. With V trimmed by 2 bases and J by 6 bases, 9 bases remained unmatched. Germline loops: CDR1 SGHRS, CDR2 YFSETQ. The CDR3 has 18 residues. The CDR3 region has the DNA TGCGCCAGCAGCTTTTATGGTCCGGGACTAGCGGGAGCCGGGGAGCTGTTTTTT. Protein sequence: CASSFYGPGLAGAGELFF.

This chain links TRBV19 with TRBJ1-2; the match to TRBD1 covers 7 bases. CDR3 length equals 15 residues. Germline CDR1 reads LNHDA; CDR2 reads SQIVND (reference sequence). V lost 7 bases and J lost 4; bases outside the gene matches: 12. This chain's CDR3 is CASTPEGGQTYGYTF. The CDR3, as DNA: TGTGCCAGTACCCCTGAGGGGGGACAGACCTATGGCTACACCTTC.

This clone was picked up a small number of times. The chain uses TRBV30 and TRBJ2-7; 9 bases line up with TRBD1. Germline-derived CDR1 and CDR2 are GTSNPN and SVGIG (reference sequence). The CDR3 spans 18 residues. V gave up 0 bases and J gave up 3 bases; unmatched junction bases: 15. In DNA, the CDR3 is TGTGCCTGGAGTGTATCTGCCCGGGGAGGGACAGGGCGCTACGAGCAGTACTTC. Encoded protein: CAWSVSARGGTGRYEQYF. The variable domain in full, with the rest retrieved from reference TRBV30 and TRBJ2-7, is SQTIHQWPATLVQPVGSPLSLECTVEGTSNPNLYWYRQAAGRGLQLLFYSVGIGQISSEVPQNLSASRPQDRQFILSSKKLLLSDSGFYLCAWSVSARGGTGRYEQYFGPGTRLTVT.

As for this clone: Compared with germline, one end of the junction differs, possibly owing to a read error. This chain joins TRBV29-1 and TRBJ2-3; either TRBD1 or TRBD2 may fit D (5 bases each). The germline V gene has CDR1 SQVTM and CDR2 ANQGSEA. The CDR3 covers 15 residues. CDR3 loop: CSVLRDGDYTDAQYF. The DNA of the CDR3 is TGCAGCGTCCTCCGGGACGGAGATTACACAGATGCGCAGTATTTT.

The CDR3 nucleotides are TGTGCCAGCAGCTTAGACGGAGGAGGGAAATCTGGAAACACCATATATTTT. It specifies CASSLDGGGKSGNTIYF. V gene TRBV7-9 combines with J gene TRBJ1-3; D is unresolved. Trimming removed 1 base at V and 1 base at J, with 14 bases between. The germline gives CDR1 SEHNR, CDR2 FQNEAQ (reference sequence). This CDR3 is built from 17 residues.

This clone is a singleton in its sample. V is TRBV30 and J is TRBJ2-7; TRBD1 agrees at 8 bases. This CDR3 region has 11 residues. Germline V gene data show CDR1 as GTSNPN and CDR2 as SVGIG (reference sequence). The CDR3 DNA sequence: TGTGCGGGACAGGCCTCCTACGAGCAGTACTTC. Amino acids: CAGQASYEQYF.

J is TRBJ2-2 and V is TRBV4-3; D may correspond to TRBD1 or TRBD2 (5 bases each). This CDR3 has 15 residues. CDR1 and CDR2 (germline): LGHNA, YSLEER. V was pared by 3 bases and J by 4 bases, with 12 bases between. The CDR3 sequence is CASSQTTGRTGELFF. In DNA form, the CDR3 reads TGCGCCAGCAGCCAGACTACAGGCCGCACCGGGGAGCTGTTTTTT.

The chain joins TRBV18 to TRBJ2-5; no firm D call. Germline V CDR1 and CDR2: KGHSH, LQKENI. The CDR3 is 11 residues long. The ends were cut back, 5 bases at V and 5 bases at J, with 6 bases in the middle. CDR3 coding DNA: TGTGCCAGCTCAACCTCTGAGACCCAGTACTTC. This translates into CASSTSETQYF.

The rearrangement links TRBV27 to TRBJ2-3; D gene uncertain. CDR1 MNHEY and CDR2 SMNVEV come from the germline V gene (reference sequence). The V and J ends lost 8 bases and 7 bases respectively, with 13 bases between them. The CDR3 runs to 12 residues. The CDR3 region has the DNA TGTGCCAGCCAGATCTCGCCGCATACGCAGTATTTT. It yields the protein CASQISPHTQYF.

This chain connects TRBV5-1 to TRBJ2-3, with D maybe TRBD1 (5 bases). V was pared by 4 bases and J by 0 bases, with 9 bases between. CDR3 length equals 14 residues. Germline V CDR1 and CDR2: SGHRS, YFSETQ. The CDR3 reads CASSHRQSTDTQYF. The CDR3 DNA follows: TGCGCCAGCAGCCACCGACAGAGCACAGATACGCAGTATTTT.

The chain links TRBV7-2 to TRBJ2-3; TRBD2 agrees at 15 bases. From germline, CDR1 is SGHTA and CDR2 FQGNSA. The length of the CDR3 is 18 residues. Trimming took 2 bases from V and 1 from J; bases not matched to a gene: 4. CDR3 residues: CASSLIRTSGRGTDTQYF. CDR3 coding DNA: TGTGCCAGCAGCTTAATACGGACTAGCGGGAGGGGCACAGATACGCAGTATTTT.

The DNA of the CDR3 is TGTGCCAGCAGCCCCCGGGGCGGACTAGTCCCGGAGCAGTTCTTC. It is translated as CASSPRGGLVPEQFF. The rearrangement joins TRBV7-2 to TRBJ2-1; TRBD2 matches at 7 bases. This CDR3 is built from 15 residues. V gave up 5 bases and J gave up 10 bases; unmatched junction bases: 14. Germline V gene data show CDR1 as SGHTA and CDR2 as FQGNSA.

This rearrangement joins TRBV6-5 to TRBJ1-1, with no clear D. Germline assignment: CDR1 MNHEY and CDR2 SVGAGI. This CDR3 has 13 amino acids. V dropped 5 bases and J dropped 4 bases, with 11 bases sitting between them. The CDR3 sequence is CASSMGLFTEAFF. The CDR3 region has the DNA TGTGCCAGCAGTATGGGTTTATTCACTGAAGCTTTCTTT.

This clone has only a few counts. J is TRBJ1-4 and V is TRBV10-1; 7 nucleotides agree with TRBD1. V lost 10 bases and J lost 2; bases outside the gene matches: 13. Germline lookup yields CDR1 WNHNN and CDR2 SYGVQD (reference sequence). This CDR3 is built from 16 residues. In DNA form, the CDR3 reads TGCGCCACCCAGAGGGACAGCGATCGGACTAATGAAAAACTGTTTTTT. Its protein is CATQRDSDRTNEKLFF.

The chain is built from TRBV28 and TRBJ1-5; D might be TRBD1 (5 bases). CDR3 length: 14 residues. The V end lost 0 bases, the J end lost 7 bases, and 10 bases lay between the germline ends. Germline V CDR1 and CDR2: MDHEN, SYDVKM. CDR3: CASSLWGPGQPQHF. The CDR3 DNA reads TGTGCCAGCAGTTTATGGGGTCCAGGGCAGCCCCAGCATTTT.

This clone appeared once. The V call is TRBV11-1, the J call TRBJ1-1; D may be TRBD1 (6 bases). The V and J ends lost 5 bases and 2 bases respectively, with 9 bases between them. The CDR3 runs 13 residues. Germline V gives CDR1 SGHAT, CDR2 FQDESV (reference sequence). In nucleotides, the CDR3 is TGTGCCAGCAGCCAGGGGCTTAACACTGAAGCTTTCTTT. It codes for CASSQGLNTEAFF.

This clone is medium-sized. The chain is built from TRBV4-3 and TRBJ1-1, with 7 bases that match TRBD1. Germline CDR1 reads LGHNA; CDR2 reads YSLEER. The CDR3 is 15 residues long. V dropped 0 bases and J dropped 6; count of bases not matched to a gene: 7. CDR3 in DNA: TGCGCCAGCAGCCAAGAACAGGGGTTTTTCCCTGAAGCTTTCTTT. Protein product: CASSQEQGFFPEAFF.

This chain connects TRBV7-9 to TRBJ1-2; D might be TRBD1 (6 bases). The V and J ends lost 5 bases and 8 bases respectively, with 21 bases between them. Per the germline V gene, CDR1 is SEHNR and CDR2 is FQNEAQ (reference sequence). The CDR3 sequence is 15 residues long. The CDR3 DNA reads TGTGCCAGCAGCCCTATTGGGGGCGCACGGGAAGGCTACACCTTC. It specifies CASSPIGGAREGYTF.

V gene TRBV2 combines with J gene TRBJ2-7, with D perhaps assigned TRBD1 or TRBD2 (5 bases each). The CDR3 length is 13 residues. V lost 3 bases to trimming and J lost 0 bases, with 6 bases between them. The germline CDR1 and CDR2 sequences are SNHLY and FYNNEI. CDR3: CASSEGPSYEQYF. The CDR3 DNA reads TGTGCCAGCAGTGAGGGACCCTCCTACGAGCAGTACTTC.

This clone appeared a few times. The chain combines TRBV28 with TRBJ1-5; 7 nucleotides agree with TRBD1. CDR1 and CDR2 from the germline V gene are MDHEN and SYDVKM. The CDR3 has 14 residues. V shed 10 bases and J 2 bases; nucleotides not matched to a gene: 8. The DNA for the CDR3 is TGTGCCACCCTCGGAGGGGGCGGCAATCAGCCCCAGCATTTT. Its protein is CATLGGGGNQPQHF.

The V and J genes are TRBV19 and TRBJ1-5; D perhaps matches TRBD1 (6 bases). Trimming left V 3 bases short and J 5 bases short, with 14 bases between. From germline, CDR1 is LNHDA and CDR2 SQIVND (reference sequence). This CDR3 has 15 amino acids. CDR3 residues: CASSMGTGSDQPQHF. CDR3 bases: TGTGCCAGTAGTATGGGAACAGGGAGTGATCAGCCCCAGCATTTT.

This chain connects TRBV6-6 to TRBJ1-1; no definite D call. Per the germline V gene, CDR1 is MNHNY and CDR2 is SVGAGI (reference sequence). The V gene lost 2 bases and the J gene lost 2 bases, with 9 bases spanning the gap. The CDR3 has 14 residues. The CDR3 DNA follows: TGTGCCAGCAGTTACCTCCAGGACAACACTGAAGCTTTCTTT. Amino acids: CASSYLQDNTEAFF.

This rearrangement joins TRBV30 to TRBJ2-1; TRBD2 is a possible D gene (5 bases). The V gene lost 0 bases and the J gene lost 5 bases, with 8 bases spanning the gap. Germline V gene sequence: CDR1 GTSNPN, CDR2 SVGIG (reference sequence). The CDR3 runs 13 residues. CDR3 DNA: TGTGCCTGGAGTGTAAGGCGGGACAATGAGCAGTTCTTC. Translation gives CAWSVRRDNEQFF.

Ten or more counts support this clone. The CDR3 DNA is TGTGCCAGCAGCTTAGTCAGCCAGGGAGCCTCTGAGCAGTACTTC. It codes for CASSLVSQGASEQYF. The V call is TRBV7-8, the J call TRBJ2-7; the D gene could be TRBD1 or TRBD2 (5 bases each). The CDR3 extends over 15 amino acids. Germline values: CDR1 SGHVS, CDR2 FQNEAQ. Trimming took off 1 base at V and 7 bases at J, with 17 bases between the two ends. Full variable domain (missing parts from reference TRBV7-8 and TRBJ2-7): GAGVSQSPRYKVAKRGQDVALRCDPISGHVSLFWYQQALGQGPEFLTYFQNEAQLDKSGLPSDRFFAERPEGSVSTLKIQRTQQEDSAVYLCASSLVSQGASEQYFGPGTRLTVT.

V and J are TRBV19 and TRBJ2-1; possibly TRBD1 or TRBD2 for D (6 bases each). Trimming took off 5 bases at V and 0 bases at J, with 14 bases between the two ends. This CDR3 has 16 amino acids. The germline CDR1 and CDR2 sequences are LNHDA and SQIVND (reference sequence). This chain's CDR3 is CASSELGGSSYNEQFF. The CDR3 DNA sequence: TGTGCCAGTAGTGAATTAGGGGGGAGCTCCTACAATGAGCAGTTCTTC.

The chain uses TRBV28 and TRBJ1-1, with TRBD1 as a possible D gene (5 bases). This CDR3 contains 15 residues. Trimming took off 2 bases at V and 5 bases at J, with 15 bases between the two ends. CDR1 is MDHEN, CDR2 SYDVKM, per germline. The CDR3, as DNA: TGTGCCAGCAGTTTAATGGGGGGACGGGGTACTGAAGCTTTCTTT. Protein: CASSLMGGRGTEAFF.

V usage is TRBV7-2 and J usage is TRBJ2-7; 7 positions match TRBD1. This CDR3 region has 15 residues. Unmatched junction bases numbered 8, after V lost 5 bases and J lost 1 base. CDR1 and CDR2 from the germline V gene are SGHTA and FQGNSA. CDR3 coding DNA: TGTGCCAGCAGCGTACAGGGGCACGGGTCCTACGAGCAGTACTTC. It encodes CASSVQGHGSYEQYF.

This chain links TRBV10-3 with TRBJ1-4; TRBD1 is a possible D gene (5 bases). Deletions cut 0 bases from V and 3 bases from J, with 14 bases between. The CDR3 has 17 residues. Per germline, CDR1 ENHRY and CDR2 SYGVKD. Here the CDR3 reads CAISESSTRGANEKLFF. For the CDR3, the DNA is TGTGCCATCAGTGAGTCAAGTACCCGGGGGGCTAATGAAAAACTGTTTTTT.

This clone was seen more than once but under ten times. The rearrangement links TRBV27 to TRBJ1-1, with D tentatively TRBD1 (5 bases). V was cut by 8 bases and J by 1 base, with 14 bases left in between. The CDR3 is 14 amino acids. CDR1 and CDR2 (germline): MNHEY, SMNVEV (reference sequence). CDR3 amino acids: CASGLTAPNTEAFF. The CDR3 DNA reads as TGTGCCAGCGGCCTGACAGCCCCGAACACTGAAGCTTTCTTT.

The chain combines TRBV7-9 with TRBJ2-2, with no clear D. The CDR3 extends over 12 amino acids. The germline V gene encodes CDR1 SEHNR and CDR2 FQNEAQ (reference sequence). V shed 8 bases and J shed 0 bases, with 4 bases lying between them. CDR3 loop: CASGPNTGELFF. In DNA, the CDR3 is TGTGCCAGCGGCCCGAACACCGGGGAGCTGTTTTTT.